This T cell receptor (beta chain) was recovered during a study of control samples from healthy donors and cancer patients. Clones were read by immunoSEQ multiplex PCR, and TCRdb kept only the in-frame ones, dropping some. The sample lists fewer than 200,000 clones, about 87% occurring once. CDR1 and CDR2 (germline): SNHLY, FYNNEI. V was cut by 2 bases and J by 5 bases, with 21 bases left in between. This CDR3 region has 17 residues. The clonotype was recovered from a man in his thirties or forties in good health. The chain combines TRBV2 with TRBJ1-2; no reliable D call. The sequenced sample consisted of blood. The CDR3 protein is CASSESVAGSVGYGYTF. In DNA, the CDR3 is TGTGCCAGCAGTGAAAGTGTGGCGGGGTCTGTGGGGTATGGCTACACCTTC. The full variable domain, its missing parts supplied by reference TRBV2 and TRBJ1-2, is EPEVTQTPSHQVTQMGQEVILRCVPISNHLYFYWYRQILGQKVEFLVSFYNNEISEKSEIFDDQFSVERPDGSNFTLKIRSTKLEDSAMYFCASSESVAGSVGYGYTFGSGTRLTVV.